Listed below are T cell receptor beta chains from one sample, sequenced in a study of T cells expressing NK-cell markers. Reprocessing the 5' RACE reads, TCRdb reports a single entry for every CDR3 protein and omits DNA. There are 300,000 or so distinct CDR3 sequences in the sample, with roughly 4.2% held by the top ten. Sequencing was carried out using blood T cells: a sorted CD56 or NKG2C T cell subset, CD4+ or CD8+ T cells, or bulk PBMC T cells (not recorded which). The receptors were gathered from a woman aged 18 to 75 in good health. Both conserved end residues are part of each CDR3. The order of the fields is J gene, V gene, CDR3 protein.

TRBJ1-6,TRBV18,CASSPQGSNSPLHF
TRBJ2-3,TRBV4-1,CASSQDQDGDLGRKYTDTQYF
TRBJ2-1,TRBV20-1,CSARDWGRGYNEQFF
TRBJ2-7,TRBV30,CAWNPGTSTYEQYF
TRBJ2-3,TRBV20-1,CSAKRTVSTDTQYF
TRBJ2-3,TRBV10-2,CASSESAARPLTDTQYF
TRBJ2-2,TRBV2,CASISASGTGELFF
TRBJ2-5,TRBV5-4,CASSSGGGKETQYF
TRBJ1-4,TRBV7-9,CASSSQSGSLRGEKLFF
TRBJ1-4,TRBV5-1,CASSFGGGEKLFF
TRBJ2-2,TRBV20-1,CSARPGGPAGELFF
TRBJ2-3,TRBV5-1,CASSSKFESGRVDTQYF
TRBJ2-5,TRBV20-1,CSARLAVAQETQYF
TRBJ1-5,TRBV7-2,CASSLRQVSNQPQHF